This is a list of T cell receptor beta chains from one sample in a study of T cell changes during pregnancy in multiple sclerosis. TCRdb's table, derived via immunoSEQ multiplex PCR, lists solely in-frame clones and lacks some. The table shows approximately 70,000 clones, with 91% occurring only once. The material sequenced was peripheral blood, taken in the third trimester of pregnancy. These receptors were obtained from a female donor in good health, enrolled as a control in a pregnancy study. Each CDR3 is given with its conserved first and last residue. The D gene is left open where the match is weak. Clone size is stated in some rows and not others, as once, few, many or a class when expanded.

d_call: TRBD2
clone_size: .
v_call: TRBV6-1
j_call: TRBJ2-1
cdr3_aa: CASSLSGGAGEQFF
cdr3_nt: TGTGCCAGCAGTTTGAGCGGGGGGGCGGGAGAGCAGTTCTTC

d_call: TRBD1
clone_size: once
v_call: TRBV5-1
j_call: TRBJ1-1
cdr3_aa: CASSLGGTGGPSTEAFF
cdr3_nt: TGCGCCAGCAGTCTTGGGGGGACAGGGGGACCGAGCACTGAAGCTTTCTTT

d_call: .
clone_size: .
v_call: TRBV6-1
j_call: TRBJ2-1
cdr3_aa: CASSTSPGSNEQFF
cdr3_nt: TGTGCCAGCAGCACCTCGCCCGGGAGCAATGAGCAGTTCTTC

d_call: .
clone_size: once
v_call: TRBV6-8
j_call: TRBJ2-2
cdr3_aa: CASSYLSRRGSTGELFF
cdr3_nt: TGTGCCAGCAGTTACCTAAGCCGACGAGGGAGCACCGGGGAGCTGTTTTTT

d_call: .
clone_size: .
v_call: TRBV6-5
j_call: TRBJ2-7
cdr3_aa: CASSPGHYDYEQYF
cdr3_nt: TGTGCCAGCAGCCCGGGACATTACGACTACGAGCAGTACTTC

d_call: .
clone_size: .
v_call: TRBV6-1
j_call: TRBJ1-2
cdr3_aa: CASSEAAAGYGYTF
cdr3_nt: TGTGCCAGCAGTGAGGCCGCCGCAGGTTATGGCTACACCTTC

d_call: .
clone_size: .
v_call: TRBV7-7
j_call: TRBJ2-2
cdr3_aa: CASSSGLGGTGELFF
cdr3_nt: TGTGCTAGCAGCTCCGGACTGGGGGGCACCGGGGAGCTGTTTTTT

d_call: .
clone_size: .
v_call: TRBV30
j_call: TRBJ2-7
cdr3_aa: CAWSVSPKQYF
cdr3_nt: TGTGCCTGGAGTGTGTCCCCCAAGCAGTACTTC

d_call: .
clone_size: few
v_call: TRBV10-1
j_call: TRBJ1-1
cdr3_aa: CASSESIHSEAFF
cdr3_nt: TGCGCCAGCAGTGAGTCTATCCACTCCGAAGCTTTCTTT

d_call: TRBD2
clone_size: .
v_call: TRBV29-1
j_call: TRBJ2-3
cdr3_aa: CSVTSQDTDTQYF
cdr3_nt: TGCAGCGTGACTAGCCAGGACACAGATACGCAGTATTTT

d_call: .
clone_size: .
v_call: TRBV5-1
j_call: TRBJ2-5
cdr3_aa: CASSLTDRQETQYF
cdr3_nt: TGCGCCAGCTCACTTACCGACAGGCAAGAGACCCAGTACTTC

d_call: .
clone_size: .
v_call: TRBV19
j_call: TRBJ1-1
cdr3_aa: CASSISGGGTEAFF
cdr3_nt: TGTGCCAGTAGTATCTCGGGGGGCGGCACTGAAGCTTTCTTT

d_call: .
clone_size: .
v_call: TRBV6-6
j_call: TRBJ2-6
cdr3_aa: CASSSGAGGANVLTF
cdr3_nt: TGTGCCAGCAGTTCAGGGGCTGGGGGGGCCAACGTCCTGACTTTC

d_call: TRBD2
clone_size: once
v_call: TRBV14
j_call: TRBJ2-1
cdr3_aa: CASMGGGTDNEQFF
cdr3_nt: TGTGCCAGCATGGGCGGGGGGACTGACAATGAGCAGTTCTTC

d_call: .
clone_size: .
v_call: TRBV20-1
j_call: TRBJ2-1
cdr3_aa: CSEGRYNEQFF
cdr3_nt: TGCAGTGAGGGGCGGTACAATGAGCAGTTCTTC

d_call: .
clone_size: .
v_call: TRBV28
j_call: TRBJ1-1
cdr3_aa: CASSSGQLNTEAFF
cdr3_nt: TGTGCCAGCAGTTCCGGACAGTTGAACACTGAAGCTTTCTTT

d_call: TRBD1
clone_size: .
v_call: TRBV7-9
j_call: TRBJ1-1
cdr3_aa: CASSQGDTEAFF
cdr3_nt: TGTGCCAGCAGTCAGGGGGACACTGAAGCTTTCTTT

d_call: TRBD2
clone_size: .
v_call: TRBV25-1
j_call: TRBJ2-5
cdr3_aa: CASSVQSSGGAETQYF
cdr3_nt: TGTGCCAGCAGTGTCCAAAGTAGCGGGGGGGCAGAGACCCAGTACTTC

d_call: .
clone_size: .
v_call: TRBV28
j_call: TRBJ1-1
cdr3_aa: CASSLGGEAFF
cdr3_nt: TGTGCCAGCAGTTTGGGGGGAGAAGCTTTCTTT

d_call: TRBD2
clone_size: .
v_call: TRBV9
j_call: TRBJ2-1
cdr3_aa: CASSLRLAGVDEQFF
cdr3_nt: TGTGCCAGCAGCCTGAGACTAGCGGGAGTTGATGAGCAGTTCTTC

d_call: .
clone_size: .
v_call: TRBV5-6
j_call: TRBJ2-7
cdr3_aa: CASSDGTIYGGQYF
cdr3_nt: TGTGCCAGCAGCGACGGGACGATCTACGGGGGGCAGTACTTC

d_call: TRBD2
clone_size: .
v_call: TRBV4-3
j_call: TRBJ2-1
cdr3_aa: CASSQTPGGSYNEQFF
cdr3_nt: TGCGCCAGCAGCCAAACCCCGGGAGGTTCCTACAATGAGCAGTTCTTC

d_call: .
clone_size: few
v_call: TRBV4-1
j_call: TRBJ1-1
cdr3_aa: CASSLIPSGFTEAFF
cdr3_nt: TGCGCCAGCAGCTTGATTCCCTCAGGGTTCACTGAAGCTTTCTTT

d_call: TRBD2
clone_size: once
v_call: TRBV4-2
j_call: TRBJ2-1
cdr3_aa: CASSQDVTSGPNEQFF
cdr3_nt: TGTGCCAGCAGCCAAGATGTGACTAGCGGACCCAATGAGCAGTTCTTC

d_call: .
clone_size: .
v_call: TRBV5-1
j_call: TRBJ2-1
cdr3_aa: CASTRQGSYNEQFF
cdr3_nt: TGCGCCAGCACGCGCCAGGGTTCCTACAATGAGCAGTTCTTC

d_call: TRBD1
clone_size: .
v_call: TRBV7-9
j_call: TRBJ1-1
cdr3_aa: CASSFWTGGAGTEAFF
cdr3_nt: TGTGCCAGCAGCTTCTGGACAGGGGGCGCCGGCACTGAAGCTTTCTTT

d_call: .
clone_size: .
v_call: TRBV5-6
j_call: TRBJ1-1
cdr3_aa: CASSFATENTEAFF
cdr3_nt: TGTGCCAGCAGCTTTGCGACAGAGAACACTGAAGCTTTCTTT

d_call: TRBD1
clone_size: .
v_call: TRBV18
j_call: TRBJ1-2
cdr3_aa: CASSPFGTGDYTF
cdr3_nt: TGTGCCAGCTCACCCTTTGGGACAGGTGACTACACCTTC

d_call: .
clone_size: .
v_call: TRBV27
j_call: TRBJ2-5
cdr3_aa: CASSFSRGGETQYF
cdr3_nt: TGTGCCAGCAGTTTCAGCAGGGGTGGGGAGACCCAGTACTTC

d_call: TRBD1
clone_size: .
v_call: TRBV9
j_call: TRBJ2-3
cdr3_aa: CASSALRQGTQYF
cdr3_nt: TGTGCCAGCAGCGCCCTGAGACAGGGAACGCAGTATTTT

d_call: .
clone_size: .
v_call: TRBV7-9
j_call: TRBJ1-2
cdr3_aa: CASSLTGNYGHTF
cdr3_nt: TGTGCCAGCAGCTTAACTGGAAACTATGGCCACACCTTC

d_call: .
clone_size: .
v_call: TRBV7-2
j_call: TRBJ1-2
cdr3_aa: CASSFSLGRANYGYTF
cdr3_nt: TGTGCCAGCAGCTTCTCCTTGGGCCGAGCTAACTATGGCTACACCTTC

d_call: .
clone_size: .
v_call: TRBV9
j_call: TRBJ1-5
cdr3_aa: CASSVGRGYQPQHF
cdr3_nt: TGTGCCAGCAGCGTAGGAAGGGGATATCAGCCCCAGCATTTT

d_call: TRBD2
clone_size: .
v_call: TRBV5-6
j_call: TRBJ2-3
cdr3_aa: CASSEASGRTDTQYF
cdr3_nt: TGTGCCAGCAGCGAGGCTAGCGGGAGGACAGATACGCAGTATTTT

d_call: .
clone_size: .
v_call: TRBV29-1
j_call: TRBJ1-2
cdr3_aa: CSVEGGISYGYTF
cdr3_nt: TGCAGCGTTGAAGGAGGGATTAGCTATGGCTACACCTTC

d_call: TRBD1
clone_size: .
v_call: TRBV27
j_call: TRBJ1-6
cdr3_aa: CATQGQWNSPLHF
cdr3_nt: TGTGCCACCCAGGGACAGTGGAATTCACCCCTCCACTTT

d_call: TRBD2
clone_size: .
v_call: TRBV6-1
j_call: TRBJ2-3
cdr3_aa: CASARTSGSTDTQYF
cdr3_nt: TGTGCCAGCGCCCGGACTAGCGGTAGCACAGATACGCAGTATTTT

d_call: .
clone_size: .
v_call: TRBV5-1
j_call: TRBJ1-6
cdr3_aa: CASSLGPPGNSPLHF
cdr3_nt: TGCGCCAGCAGCTTGGGACCCCCGGGAAATTCACCCCTCCACTTT